This T cell receptor beta chain is from a study of blood T cell repertoires in COVID-19. Only in-frame clones appear in the TCRdb table, and some are missing; sequencing was by immunoSEQ multiplex PCR. The table shows 220,000 or so clones, with about 85% occurring only once. Germline V lookup: CDR1 MDHEN, CDR2 SYDVKM. There are 17 residues in the CDR3. The germline V and J ends were trimmed by 1 base and 1 base, with 16 bases remaining between them. This sequence was found in a man aged 30-40 years with active or convalescent COVID-19. What was sequenced was peripheral blood. The chain combines TRBV28 with TRBJ1-2, with a weak D call TRBD1 (5 bases). CDR3 coding DNA: TGTGCCAGCAGTTTATTTGGGGGGGTCACAGTTAACTATGGCTACACCTTC. Its protein product is CASSLFGGVTVNYGYTF.